This T cell receptor (beta chain) was documented in a study of technical replicates of blood from a handful of donors. This clone was picked up one time. Assay used: immunoSEQ multiplex PCR; TCRdb lists only in-frame clones, some missing. The sample lists about 97,000 clones, about 95% occurring once. This CDR3 region has 15 residues. CDR1 LGHNA and CDR2 YNFKEQ come from the germline V gene. Trimming shortened V by 4 bases and J by 0 bases, and 10 bases separated the two germline ends. This receptor was taken from a human donor in good health. Specimen: T cells isolated from PBMCs. V gene TRBV4-2 combines with J gene TRBJ2-1, with D perhaps TRBD1 (6 bases). CDR3: CASSPGVLSYNEQFF. The CDR3 region has the DNA TGTGCCAGCAGCCCAGGGGTTCTCTCCTACAATGAGCAGTTCTTC.